These 26 T cell receptor beta chains share one sample of origin, sequenced in a study of T cell repertoires in cytomegalovirus infection. These receptors have no known antigen. TCRdb used MiXCR to reprocess the reads, holding one entry per CDR3 protein. The table has some 310,000 distinct CDR3 sequences, 20% to 30% seen once. The sequencing here drew on cultured PBMCs, taken from culture after CMV antigen stimulation. The receptors come from a human donor in good health (CMV status not recorded). Some clones in this sample may be carry-over from other donors' samples.

This clonotype turned up a few times. The CDR3 region has the DNA TGTGCCAGCAGTTACTCGTCTGGGGGGGTCTCCTACGAGCAGTACTTC. This codes for CASSYSSGGVSYEQYF. The V and J genes are TRBV6-5 and TRBJ2-7; 7 bases map to TRBD2. Trimming took 0 bases from V and 0 from J; bases not matched to a gene: 5. This CDR3 is 16 amino acids long. Germline V gene lookup returns CDR1 MNHEY and CDR2 SVGAGI.

The gene calls are TRBV12-3 or TRBV12-4 and TRBJ2-3; no reliable D call. This CDR3 region has 13 residues. V gave up 7 bases and J gave up 1 base, with 9 bases separating them. CDR3 nucleotide sequence: TGTGCCAGCACCGAAGACCGCACAGATACGCAGTATTTT. This encodes CASTEDRTDTQYF.

This clonotype was detected a few times. This chain uses TRBV7-8 with TRBJ2-1; TRBD2 matches 9 bases. The CDR3 length is 14 residues. V was pared by 1 base and J by 15 bases, with 10 bases of the junction left unmatched. The germline gives CDR1 SGHVS, CDR2 FQNEAQ. This CDR3 is CASSLENGGRAAFF. In DNA form, the CDR3 reads TGTGCCAGCAGCTTAGAAAATGGCGGGAGGGCCGCGTTCTTC.

The J gene is TRBJ1-4, the V gene TRBV7-6; 7 bases fit TRBD1. The CDR3 length is 15 residues. Germline lookup yields CDR1 SGHVS and CDR2 FNYEAQ. V shed 5 bases, J shed 6 bases, and the junction held 9 bases outside the gene matches. The DNA of the CDR3 is TGTGCCAGCAGCCCCATCCCCGGGACAGATGAAAAACTGTTTTTT. Residues: CASSPIPGTDEKLFF.

In this sample, this clonotype turned up a few times. The genes are TRBV19 and TRBJ2-3; D might be TRBD2 (6 bases). The CDR3 spans 15 residues. The germline V and J ends were trimmed by 5 bases and 2 bases, with 14 bases remaining between them. The germline V gene has CDR1 LNHDA and CDR2 SQIVND (reference sequence). CDR3 in amino acids: CASSSRDSYTDTQYF. The CDR3 coding sequence is TGTGCCAGTAGTTCCAGGGACTCCTACACAGATACGCAGTATTTT.

For this clonotype: This may come from a read error, since a much larger clone is one base off. The gene calls are TRBV28 and TRBJ1-2; D might be TRBD1 (5 bases). The CDR3 is 14 residues long. V shed 3 bases and J shed 3 bases, with 11 bases lying between them. Looked up from germline, CDR1 is MDHEN and CDR2 is SYDVKM. The CDR3 DNA reads TGTGCCAGCAGTTTTTCGGGGCAGGACTATGGCTACACCTTC. Protein product: CASSFSGQDYGYTF.

This clonotype has just a few counts. CDR3 residues: CASSVAVGQGEETQYF. In DNA form, the CDR3 reads TGTGCCAGCAGCGTAGCAGTGGGACAGGGGGAAGAGACCCAGTACTTC. The chain is built from TRBV9 and TRBJ2-5, with 11 bases identical to TRBD1. The CDR3 consists of 16 residues. Germline values: CDR1 SGDLS, CDR2 YYNGEE. J was trimmed by 3 bases and V by 0 bases; bases with no gene match: 4.

In its sample, this clonotype was seen many times. The chain couples TRBV7-2 to TRBJ2-7, with D possibly being TRBD1 or TRBD2 (5 bases each). The germline V and J ends were trimmed by 2 bases and 3 bases, with 11 bases remaining between them. The V gene's germline CDR1 is SGHTA and CDR2 FQGNSA. CDR3 length equals 14 residues. As DNA, the CDR3 is TGTGCCAGCAGCTTATGGGGGTTCTACTACGAGCAGTACGTC. It translates to CASSLWGFYYEQYV.

In this sample, this clonotype turned up many times. The genes are TRBV12-3 or TRBV12-4 and TRBJ1-1, with D maybe TRBD1 (6 bases). This CDR3 region has 15 residues. V was pared by 1 base and J by 5 bases, with 14 bases between. In DNA form, the CDR3 reads TGTGCCAGCAGTTTAGTTGGGGGCTCGGGGACTGAAGCTTTCTTT. Translated: CASSLVGGSGTEAFF.

The chain carries TRBV29-1 and TRBJ1-4, with 7 bases matching TRBD1. Germline V gene data show CDR1 as SQVTM and CDR2 as ANQGSEA. CDR3 length: 13 amino acids. The V and J ends lost 7 bases and 0 bases, in that order; junction bases with no gene match: 2. DNA for the CDR3: TGCAGCGCGGGGACAGCAACTAATGAAAAACTGTTTTTT. Translated: CSAGTATNEKLFF.

The chain carries TRBV12-3 or TRBV12-4 and TRBJ2-5, with D perhaps matching TRBD1 (5 bases). V was shortened by 5 bases and J by 10 bases, with 14 bases between the two germline ends. There are 12 residues in the CDR3. The CDR3 loop is CASSPRDGIQYF. CDR3 DNA sequence: TGTGCCAGCAGTCCCAGGGATGGGATCCAGTACTTC.

This clonotype was recorded at least ten times. The rearrangement uses TRBV7-2 and TRBJ2-3, with 12 bases that match TRBD2. V dropped 3 bases and J dropped 5; count of bases not matched to a gene: 12. Germline V gene data show CDR1 as SGHTA and CDR2 as FQGNSA. This CDR3 spans 18 amino acids. CDR3 sequence reads: CASSFLNLAGGPLDTQYF. The CDR3 bases are TGTGCCAGCAGCTTCTTAAACCTAGCGGGAGGGCCCTTAGATACGCAGTATTTT. The variable domain in full, completed from reference TRBV7-2 and TRBJ2-3, reads GAGVSQSPSNKVTEKGKDVELRCDPISGHTALYWYRQSLGQGLEFLIYFQGNSAPDKSGLPSDRFSAERTGGSVSTLTIQRTQQEDSAVYLCASSFLNLAGGPLDTQYFGPGTRLTVL.

Ten or more counts support this clonotype. The J gene is TRBJ1-2, the V gene TRBV7-2, with 12 bases that match TRBD1. Germline-derived CDR1 and CDR2 are SGHTA and FQGNSA. V gave up 4 bases and J gave up 4 bases; unmatched junction bases: 7. The CDR3 runs 16 residues. The CDR3 bases are TGTGCCAGCAGCTCGGGACAGGGGGCGACAAGCTATGGCTACACCTTC. Translating it yields CASSSGQGATSYGYTF.

This clonotype was detected many times. The CDR3 region is CASSPEDGYGYTF. The CDR3 region has the DNA TGCGCCAGCAGCCCGGAAGACGGCTATGGCTACACCTTC. V and J are TRBV4-3 and TRBJ1-2, with D unresolved. This CDR3 has 13 residues. Germline CDR1 is LGHNA and CDR2 is YSLEER. Trimming cost V 4 bases and J 4 bases, with 10 bases left between them.

This clonotype was found a few times. This sequence joins TRBV4-3 and TRBJ2-7; D is possibly TRBD1 or TRBD2 (5 bases each). Looked up from germline, CDR1 is LGHNA and CDR2 is YSLEER. The CDR3 sequence is 13 residues long. Between the trimmed V and J ends, which lost 3 bases and 3 bases, there was a span of 9 bases. The CDR3 region is CASSQGTVYEQYF. DNA of the CDR3: TGCGCCAGCAGCCAGGGGACGGTCTACGAGCAGTACTTC.

The genes are TRBV20-1 and TRBJ2-1, with 7 positions matching TRBD2. After removal of 3 bases from V and 4 bases from J, the junction contained 9 bases not matched to a gene. There are 15 residues in the CDR3. Germline CDR1 is DFQATT and CDR2 is SNEGSKA (reference sequence). CDR3 sequence reads: CSASPAGARYNEQFF. CDR3 coding DNA: TGCAGTGCTAGCCCGGCGGGAGCCCGATACAATGAGCAGTTCTTC.

This clonotype showed up just a few times. The genes are TRBV29-1 and TRBJ2-7; TRBD2 matches at 15 bases. Germline CDR1 SQVTM, CDR2 ANQGSEA. The CDR3 is 13 amino acids. The V gene end was trimmed by 6 bases and the J gene end by 4 bases; junction bases not matched to a gene: 1. The CDR3 DNA sequence: TGCAGCGTGGGACTAGCGGGAGGTTACGAGCAGTACTTC. It encodes CSVGLAGGYEQYF.

This clonotype showed up just once. CDR3 DNA: TGCGCCAGCAGCCAAGAGACTCCTTGGCAGGGCACCGGGGAGCTGTTTTTT. Translation gives CASSQETPWQGTGELFF. V and J are TRBV4-1 and TRBJ2-2, with D possibly matching TRBD1 (5 bases). Germline CDR1 is MGHRA and CDR2 is YSYEKL. The CDR3 has 17 amino acids. Trimming shortened V by 0 bases and J by 4 bases, and 15 bases separated the two germline ends.

This clonotype was counted only a few times. The genes are TRBV6-2 or TRBV6-3 and TRBJ2-2; no clear D. The ends were cut back, 2 bases at V and 0 bases at J, with 13 bases in the middle. From germline, CDR1 is MNHEY and CDR2 SVGEGT. CDR3 length equals 17 residues. The CDR3: CASSYKVRNANTGELFF. The CDR3 DNA follows: TGTGCCAGCAGTTACAAGGTGCGGAACGCGAACACCGGGGAGCTGTTTTTT.

In DNA form, the CDR3 reads TGTGCCAGCAGCTTAGGGACAGGGGGTAACGAGCAGTACGTC. Translation gives CASSLGTGGNEQYV. The chain links TRBV7-4 to TRBJ2-7; 10 bases are a match to TRBD1. The CDR3 spans 14 residues. After removal of 1 base from V and 5 bases from J, the junction contained 2 bases not matched to a gene. CDR1 SGHVT and CDR2 SQSDAQ come from the germline V gene.

This chain links TRBV7-9 with TRBJ2-7; D tentatively reads TRBD1 or TRBD2 (5 bases each). This CDR3 is 14 amino acids long. V was pared by 8 bases and J by 3 bases, with 17 bases between. Germline V gene lookup returns CDR1 SEHNR and CDR2 FQNEAQ (reference sequence). As DNA, the CDR3 is TGTGCCAGCGGGACGGGATCGGTATTCTACGAGCAGTACTTC. Its protein is CASGTGSVFYEQYF.

The chain links TRBV20-1 to TRBJ1-2; D is ambiguous. The CDR3 consists of 13 residues. Trimming stripped 0 bases from V and 5 bases from J, with 10 bases between. The germline gives CDR1 DFQATT, CDR2 SNEGSKA (reference sequence). CDR3: CSARDSDVYGYTF. The CDR3 DNA is TGCAGTGCTAGAGATAGTGATGTTTATGGCTACACCTTC.

This clonotype was seen ten or more times. The chain uses TRBV7-2 and TRBJ2-1; D uncertain. V lost 1 base to trimming and J lost 6 bases, with 7 bases between them. CDR1 and CDR2 (germline): SGHTA, FQGNSA. The CDR3 sequence is 13 residues long. The CDR3 DNA follows: TGTGCCAGCAGCTTAGGCTGGAGCAATGAGCAGTTCTTC. It specifies CASSLGWSNEQFF.

The V call is TRBV27, the J call TRBJ2-6; D remains unclear. The CDR3 sequence is 15 residues long. Germline assignment: CDR1 MNHEY and CDR2 SMNVEV (reference sequence). V gave up 7 bases and J gave up 0 bases, with 10 bases separating them. DNA for the CDR3: TGTGCCAGCATGGGCACTTTCTCTGGGGCCAACGTCCTGACTTTC. Its translation is CASMGTFSGANVLTF.

The J gene is TRBJ2-2, the V gene TRBV7-6; 8 nucleotides agree with TRBD1. J lost 6 bases, V lost 2 bases, and 8 bases had no gene match. The CDR3 is 16 residues long. Germline CDR1 reads SGHVS; CDR2 reads FNYEAQ. CDR3 coding DNA: TGTGCCAGCAGCTTAACACAGGGGGGAGGTGCCGGGGAGCTGTTTTTT. Translated: CASSLTQGGGAGELFF.

This rearrangement joins TRBV4-2 to TRBJ2-2; D is unclear. This CDR3 is built from 18 residues. Trimming took off 1 base at V and 3 bases at J, with 18 bases between the two ends. CDR1 is LGHNA and CDR2 is YNFKEQ in the germline V gene. CDR3 nucleotides: TGTGCCAGCAGCCAAGGCCCTCGTCTGGGCGACTACACCGGGGAGCTGTTTTTT. Translated: CASSQGPRLGDYTGELFF.